The present entry profiles one T cell receptor (beta chain) with its context. Its antigen remains unknown. The data derive from a study of T-cell reconstitution after alpha-beta-depleted transplantation in children. Study outcomes and limitations: Several hundred expanded graft clones reportedly gave rise to the alpha-beta T cells present about two months after transplant. Recipient T cells and thymic progenitors that survived were the source of the high TCRbeta diversity seen at day 60 in some patients. Once a year had passed after transplant, T-cell counts and diversity came mostly from newly produced T cells.

CDR3 length: 13 residues. CDR1 and CDR2 from the germline V gene are SQVTM and ANQGSEA. V lost 8 bases and J 0 bases, leaving 13 bases between the germline ends. During its preparation, the TCRbeta library received unique molecular identifiers. TCRdb reprocessed the PCR reads with MiXCR, giving one entry per CDR3 protein. The sample consists of 700,000 to 850,000 distinct CDR3 sequences, about 16% of them appearing once. This sequence originates from a male patient between 5 and 17 years old who had a stem cell transplant for acute lymphoblastic leukemia, so the T cells may come from the graft donor. The specimen comprised PBMCs, mostly from graft donor cells, sampled 360 days after TCRalphabeta/CD19-depleted stem cell transplant. The chain recombines TRBV29-1 with TRBJ1-1; D gene uncertain. CDR3 sequence reads: CSLSRGLNTEAFF. CDR3 in DNA: TGCAGCCTGTCCCGGGGTTTGAACACTGAAGCTTTCTTT.